The T cell receptor (beta chain) under discussion was sequenced for a study of post-analysis software for immune sequencing data. Study-wide results and caveats: When compared against controls, multiple sclerosis patients showed significantly lower normalized Chao1 diversity. About five TRBV segments (TRBV5-6, TRBV5-1 and TRBV20-1 among them) occurred more frequently in patients than in controls.

Built from TCR beta cDNA, the libraries had unique molecular identifiers in them. TCRdb reanalysed the PCR reads using MiXCR and keeps one entry per CDR3 protein. The sample lists around 190,000 distinct CDR3 sequences, approximately 29% occurring once. The CDR3 sequence is 13 residues long. V dropped 0 bases and J dropped 1 base, with 4 bases sitting between them. Germline loops: CDR1 SGHRS, CDR2 YFSETQ. This clonotype was seen repeatedly, ten times or more. Its target is not known. This clonotype was obtained from a girl between 2 and 17 years old with multiple sclerosis. The material sequenced was blood. The V gene is TRBV5-1, the J gene TRBJ1-1; D call uncertain. The CDR3 loop is CASSLDQNTEAFF. The CDR3 DNA follows: TGCGCCAGCAGCTTGGACCAGAACACTGAAGCTTTCTTT. The full variable domain, rest sourced from reference TRBV5-1 and TRBJ1-1, is KAGVTQTPRYLIKTRGQQVTLSCSPISGHRSVSWYQQTPGQGLQFLFEYFSETQRNKGNFPGRFSGRQFSNSRSEMNVSTLELGDSALYLCASSLDQNTEAFFGQGTRLTVV.